One and the same sample provided the 11 T cell receptor beta chains below, sequenced in a study of T-cell reconstitution after alpha-beta-depleted transplantation in children. Preparation of the TCRbeta library involved a method that used unique molecular identifiers. TCRdb recomputed calls from the PCR reads with MiXCR, one row per CDR3 protein. The table has 800,000 to 1,000,000 distinct CDR3 sequences, about 26% seen once; the top ten hold about 28%. The sequencing used PBMCs, mostly from graft donor cells, collected 360 days after TCRalphabeta/CD19-depleted stem cell transplant. These receptors were taken from a boy less than two years old who had a stem cell transplant for SCID, so the T cells may come from the graft donor.

The rearrangement joins TRBV2 to TRBJ2-7, with TRBD1 identical over 10 bases. In germline, CDR1 is SNHLY, CDR2 FYNNEI. Trimming cost V 10 bases and J 6 bases; bases outside gene matches: 6. This CDR3 is built from 12 residues. The CDR3 here is CATWTGGCEQYF. Written as DNA, the CDR3 is TGTGCCACTTGGACAGGGGGGTGCGAGCAGTACTTC.

The rearrangement links TRBV2 to TRBJ2-1; 9 bases map to TRBD2. The CDR3 is made up of 13 amino acids. The germline V gene has CDR1 SNHLY and CDR2 FYNNEI. V trimming: 5 bases; J trimming: 12 bases; junction bases outside the gene matches: 8. CDR3 in amino acids: CASSFSEAGGQFF. CDR3 bases: TGTGCCAGCAGTTTCTCCGAAGCGGGGGGGCAGTTCTTC.

This chain joins TRBV4-2 and TRBJ2-1, with 10 bases that match TRBD2. This CDR3 comprises 17 residues. In germline, CDR1 is LGHNA, CDR2 YNFKEQ. With V trimmed by 2 bases and J by 1 base, 5 bases remained unmatched. The DNA of the CDR3 is TGTGCCAGCAGCCAATCATTAGCGGGGGGATCCTACAATGAGCAGTTCTTC. It encodes CASSQSLAGGSYNEQFF.

V gene TRBV5-1 combines with J gene TRBJ1-1; possible D gene TRBD1, 5 bases. V was trimmed by 1 base and J by 3 bases, leaving 13 bases between them. Germline V gives CDR1 SGHRS, CDR2 YFSETQ. The CDR3 consists of 15 residues. This chain's CDR3 is CASSLQGGLDTEAFF. The CDR3, as DNA: TGCGCCAGCAGCTTGCAGGGCGGGTTAGACACTGAAGCTTTCTTT.

This clonotype was counted only a few times. The rearrangement links TRBV27 to TRBJ2-3, with TRBD2 as a possible D gene (5 bases). Germline assignment: CDR1 MNHEY and CDR2 SMNVEV (reference sequence). The V and J ends lost 2 bases and 4 bases respectively, with 16 bases between them. The CDR3 covers 16 residues. The CDR3: CASSLRGSRRADTQYF. The CDR3, as DNA: TGTGCCAGCAGTTTAAGAGGGAGCCGACGTGCAGATACGCAGTATTTT.

The V call is TRBV5-1, the J call TRBJ1-3; D remains ambiguous. CDR1 is SGHRS and CDR2 is YFSETQ in the germline V gene. The CDR3 runs 15 residues. V was pared by 2 bases and J by 0 bases, with 9 bases between. CDR3 bases: TGCGCCAGCAGCTTCGGATTACACTCTGGAAACACCATATATTTT. Protein: CASSFGLHSGNTIYF. Based on the CDR3 plus reference TRBV5-1 and TRBJ1-3, the full variable domain is KAGVTQTPRYLIKTRGQQVTLSCSPISGHRSVSWYQQTPGQGLQFLFEYFSETQRNKGNFPGRFSGRQFSNSRSEMNVSTLELGDSALYLCASSFGLHSGNTIYFGEGSWLTVV.

The V call is TRBV6-2 or TRBV6-3, the J call TRBJ2-1; 8 bases are a match to TRBD2. Germline loops: CDR1 MNHEY, CDR2 SVGEGT. With 6 bases clipped from V and 0 bases from J, the junction kept 16 bases outside the gene matches. This CDR3 has 19 amino acids. The CDR3, as DNA: TGTGCCAGCAGAGGACTCCCGGGTAGCGGGGCAAGCTCCTACAATGAGCAGTTCTTC. It encodes CASRGLPGSGASSYNEQFF.

In the case of this clonotype: One end of the junction fails to match germline, which may point to a read error. The rearrangement uses TRBV5-1 and TRBJ1-2, with 12 positions matching TRBD1. The CDR3 loop spans 18 amino acids. The germline V gene has CDR1 SGHRS and CDR2 YFSETQ. The DNA for the CDR3 is TGCGCCAGCAGCTTGGCCCCGGGACAGGGGGCCTCTAATTATGGCTACACCTTC. It translates to CASSLAPGQGASNYGYTF.

The chain combines TRBV7-6 with TRBJ2-5, with D possibly TRBD2 on 6 matching bases. The CDR3 spans 15 residues. In germline, CDR1 is SGHVS, CDR2 FNYEAQ. V was trimmed by 11 bases and J by 1 base, leaving 20 bases between them. CDR3 sequence: CACVLGAGTQETQYF. The CDR3 nucleotides read TGTGCCTGCGTTTTGGGTGCGGGGACCCAAGAGACCCAGTACTTC.

CDR3 nucleotide sequence: TGCAGTGCTAGAAGCTGGGCTGGGGCCAACGTCCTGACTTTC. Translated, it gives CSARSWAGANVLTF. The chain couples TRBV20-1 to TRBJ2-6, with unresolved D. The CDR3 extends over 14 amino acids. The V end lost 2 bases, the J end lost 2 bases, and 7 bases lay between the germline ends. CDR1 is DFQATT and CDR2 is SNEGSKA in the germline V gene (reference sequence).

This clonotype was picked up a small number of times. V and J are TRBV4-1 and TRBJ2-7; TRBD1 agrees at 8 bases. Germline V gene lookup returns CDR1 MGHRA and CDR2 YSYEKL. The CDR3 has 15 amino acids. V was pared by 1 base and J by 4 bases, with 6 bases of the junction left unmatched. In DNA form, the CDR3 reads TGCGCCAGCAGCCAAGGACAGGGGAAGGTTTACGAGCAGTACTTC. It codes for CASSQGQGKVYEQYF.